The rows below give T cell receptor beta chains drawn from one sample of a study of OX40 agonist ivuxolimab in advanced cancers. Profiling relied on immunoSEQ multiplex PCR, and the TCRdb table lists in-frame clones only, not all of them. The sample holds approximately 69,000 clones, 84% seen once. The sample was CD4+ or CD8+ T cells sorted from blood, taken in a trial of the OX40 agonist ivuxolimab. All receptors derive from an adult with an advanced solid tumor such as melanoma, head and neck, liver or kidney cancer. The CDR3 runs from the conserved cysteine through the conserved F or W. Each record gives: CDR3 length, clone size, D gene, J gene, V gene, CDR3 protein, CDR3 DNA. The D gene is left open where the match is weak. Size is omitted from some rows. Given values are once, few, many or a class for expanded clones.

>15|.|TRBD1|TRBJ2-3|TRBV7-2
CASTPDGTGWDTQYF
TGTGCCAGCACCCCAGACGGGACAGGGTGGGATACGCAGTATTTT
>13|once|.|TRBJ2-5|TRBV11-3
CASSSDWEETQYF
TGTGCCAGCAGCTCAGACTGGGAAGAGACCCAGTACTTC
>15|.|.|TRBJ2-7|TRBV19
CASSTRDGSLYEQYF
TGTGCCAGTAGCACTCGGGACGGGTCCCTCTACGAGCAGTACTTC
>15|.|TRBD1|TRBJ1-5|TRBV5-1
CASSLEGGRNQPQHF
TGCGCCAGCAGCTTGGAAGGGGGCCGGAATCAGCCCCAGCATTTT
>14|.|TRBD2|TRBJ2-7|TRBV18
CASSSTSGGYEQYF
TGTGCCAGCTCATCGACTAGCGGGGGCTACGAGCAGTACTTC
>15|.|.|TRBJ2-2|TRBV19
CASSDWTTNTGELFF
TGTGCCAGTAGTGACTGGACAACTAACACCGGGGAGCTGTTTTTT
>12|few|.|TRBJ1-1|TRBV6-5
CASRNWNTEAFF
TGTGCCAGCAGAAACTGGAACACTGAAGCTTTCTTT
>12|.|.|TRBJ2-3|TRBV7-9
CASSLGVYTQYF
TGTGCCAGCAGCTTAGGGGTGTATACGCAGTATTTT
>15|.|.|TRBJ1-1|TRBV18
CASSPPGGRNTEAFF
TGTGCCAGCTCACCCCCTGGGGGAAGGAACACTGAAGCTTTCTTT
>15|.|.|TRBJ1-1|TRBV5-1
CASSLDRGAGTEAFF
TGCGCCAGCAGCTTGGATAGGGGCGCCGGTACTGAAGCTTTCTTT
>16|.|.|TRBJ1-3|TRBV19
CASKIGPFSSGNTIYF
TGTGCCAGTAAAATTGGTCCATTTAGCTCTGGAAACACCATATATTTT
>13|.|.|TRBJ1-1|TRBV5-5
CASSPSGTYATFF
TGTGCCAGCAGCCCGTCCGGGACCTACGCAACTTTCTTT
>15|.|.|TRBJ2-7|TRBV18
CASSQYSGSRRAEYF
TGTGCCAGCTCTCAATATTCAGGGTCTCGGCGTGCAGAGTACTTC
>18|.|TRBD1|TRBJ1-1|TRBV7-2
CASSLGDSRQGPFGEAFF
TGTGCCAGCAGCTTAGGTGATAGTCGACAGGGGCCCTTCGGTGAAGCTTTCTTT
>13|.|.|TRBJ1-1|TRBV19
CASSFMVHTEAFF
TGTGCCAGTAGTTTTATGGTGCACACTGAAGCTTTCTTT
>15|.|.|TRBJ1-6|TRBV7-8
CASSLSVVGNSPLHF
TGTGCCAGCAGCTTATCGGTTGTGGGAAATTCACCCCTCCACTTT
>15|.|.|TRBJ1-3|TRBV6-5
CASSRTASSGNTIYF
TGTGCCAGCAGTCGGACGGCGAGCTCTGGAAACACCATATATTTT
>13|.|.|TRBJ1-2|TRBV9
CASSVEPNYGYTF
TGTGCCAGCAGCGTAGAGCCTAACTATGGCTACACCTTC
>12|.|.|TRBJ2-5|TRBV5-4
CASSSPGETQYF
TGTGCCAGCAGCTCCCCGGGGGAGACCCAGTACTTC
>13|.|.|TRBJ2-7|TRBV11-3
CASSLSQGGEQYF
TGTGCCAGCAGCTTAAGCCAGGGTGGCGAGCAGTACTTC
>16|.|TRBD2|TRBJ2-1|TRBV9
CASSVGGGSSYNEQFF
TGTGCCAGCAGCGTAGGCGGGGGGAGCTCCTACAATGAGCAGTTCTTC
>15|.|.|TRBJ1-2|TRBV5-5
CASSKLEWANYGYTF
TGTGCCAGCAGCAAACTGGAGTGGGCCAACTATGGCTACACCTTC
>14|few|TRBD1|TRBJ1-1|TRBV7-9
CASSWGQVNTEAFF
TGTGCCAGCAGCTGGGGACAGGTTAACACTGAAGCTTTCTTT
>15|once|.|TRBJ2-1|TRBV21-1
CASSPMARDGNEQFF
TGTGCCAGCAGTCCTATGGCGCGGGACGGGAATGAGCAGTTCTTC
>14|.|.|TRBJ2-7|TRBV6-5
CASRFHGGTYEQYF
TGTGCCAGCAGATTCCACGGCGGCACCTACGAGCAGTACTTC
>16|.|.|TRBJ2-5|TRBV25-1
CASSEGGRERKETQYF
TGTGCCAGCAGTGAGGGGGGCAGGGAGCGCAAGGAGACCCAGTACTTC
>17|.|TRBD1|TRBJ1-1|TRBV7-8
CASSWEQGAPRNTEAFF
TGTGCCAGCAGCTGGGAACAGGGGGCGCCCCGGAACACTGAAGCTTTCTTT
>14|.|TRBD2|TRBJ2-7|TRBV2
CASRQTSGGYEQYF
TGTGCCAGCAGGCAGACTAGCGGGGGTTACGAGCAGTACTTC
>14|.|.|TRBJ2-7|TRBV5-4
CASSSRPGAQEEYF
TGTGCCAGCAGCTCGAGGCCAGGGGCGCAAGAGGAGTACTTC
>12|.|.|TRBJ2-4|TRBV11-3
CASSPGGTAQYF
TGTGCCAGCAGCCCGGGGGGGACAGCCCAGTACTTC
>16|.|TRBD2|TRBJ2-1|TRBV9
CASSVVTSGPINEQFF
TGTGCCAGCAGCGTAGTCACTAGCGGGCCAATCAATGAGCAGTTCTTC
>15|.|TRBD1|TRBJ1-1|TRBV5-1
CASSLVGQGADEAFF
TGCGCCAGCAGCTTGGTGGGACAGGGGGCAGATGAAGCTTTCTTT
>16|.|TRBD1|TRBJ1-1|TRBV5-1
CASSIDRVGGNTEAFF
TGCGCCAGCAGCATTGACAGGGTTGGGGGAAACACTGAAGCTTTCTTT
>14|.|.|TRBJ2-7|TRBV6-1
CASSDPGLSNGQYF
TGTGCCAGCAGTGACCCGGGACTCTCAAACGGGCAGTACTTC
>14|.|.|TRBJ1-2|TRBV19
CASGWGRDGLGYTF
TGTGCCAGTGGGTGGGGCAGGGACGGGCTTGGCTACACCTTC
>14|.|.|TRBJ1-1|TRBV10-3
CAISETGTNTEAFF
TGTGCCATCAGTGAGACAGGTACGAACACTGAAGCTTTCTTT
>14|few|TRBD1|TRBJ1-2|TRBV2
CASSEASGQDGYTF
TGTGCCAGCAGTGAAGCGTCGGGACAGGATGGCTACACCTTC
>16|once|TRBD2|TRBJ2-6|TRBV5-1
CASSSPGGAGANVLTF
TGCGCCAGCAGCTCCCCTGGGGGGGCTGGGGCCAACGTCCTGACTTTC
>14|.|.|TRBJ1-6|TRBV28
CASSAQSYNSPLHF
TGTGCCAGCAGTGCCCAGAGTTATAATTCACCCCTCCACTTT
>15|.|.|TRBJ1-5|TRBV7-2
CASSAYGGGDQPQHF
TGTGCCAGCAGCGCCTATGGAGGGGGTGATCAGCCCCAGCATTTT
>14|.|TRBD2|TRBJ2-1|TRBV29-1
CSGTLAGAYNEQFF
TGCAGCGGAACCTTAGCGGGAGCCTACAATGAGCAGTTCTTC
>16|.|.|TRBJ1-6|TRBV4-2
CASSPGAQGNNSPLHF
TGTGCCAGCAGCCCTGGGGCACAGGGAAATAATTCACCCCTCCACTTT
>14|once|TRBD1|TRBJ1-2|TRBV5-5
CASSLGWGQGGYTF
TGTGCCAGCAGCTTGGGGTGGGGACAGGGCGGCTACACCTTC
>12|.|.|TRBJ2-3|TRBV7-2
CASSFRADTQYF
TGTGCCAGCAGCTTTCGAGCGGATACGCAGTATTTT
>16|.|TRBD1|TRBJ1-1|TRBV28
CASSSITRQGDTEAFF
TGTGCCAGCAGTTCAATTACCCGACAGGGGGACACTGAAGCTTTCTTT
>13|.|.|TRBJ1-2|TRBV18
CASSPAANYGYTF
TGTGCCAGCTCACCAGCAGCTAACTATGGCTACACCTTC
>14|.|.|TRBJ1-3|TRBV2
CASQSGDSGNTIYF
TGTGCCAGCCAGTCAGGGGACTCTGGAAACACCATATATTTT
>17|.|TRBD1|TRBJ1-1|TRBV7-9
CASSSWTGGAADTEAFF
TGTGCCAGCAGCTCGTGGACAGGGGGAGCGGCTGACACTGAAGCTTTCTTT
>15|.|.|TRBJ2-2|TRBV9
CASSVRTFGTGELFF
TGTGCCAGCAGCGTACGGACGTTCGGGACCGGGGAGCTGTTTTTT
>14|.|.|TRBJ1-1|TRBV7-2
CASSLAAGQVEAFF
TGTGCCAGCAGCTTAGCGGCGGGGCAGGTTGAAGCTTTCTTT
>17|.|.|TRBJ2-3|TRBV18
CASSLLATGLVMQSQYF
TGTGCCAGCTCACTCCTCGCTACAGGGTTGGTCATGCAGTCGCAGTATTTT
>15|.|TRBD2|TRBJ2-5|TRBV25-1
CASSRTSQYQETQYF
TGTGCCAGCAGCCGGACTAGTCAGTACCAAGAGACCCAGTACTTC
>11|.|.|TRBJ1-1|TRBV2
CASSIRPEAFF
TGTGCCAGCAGCATCCGCCCTGAAGCTTTCTTT